Below, 12 T cell receptor beta chains from the same sample are listed, as sequenced in a study of T-cell memory formation after mild COVID-19. Each CDR3 protein gets one entry after TCRdb re-called the 5' RACE reads with MiXCR. The table lists some 260,000 distinct CDR3 sequences, approximately 16% of them singletons. Sequenced input: PBMCs or a T cell subset sorted from them (not recorded which). These TCRs come from a man between 18 and 35 years old who had mild COVID-19 (a few samples of this study predate the infection). Cell type and time point are not known.

In this sample, this clonotype turned up a few times. This chain connects TRBV5-8 to TRBJ2-1; 12 bases map to TRBD2. Germline assignment: CDR1 SGHTS and CDR2 YDEGEE. This CDR3 contains 15 residues. V lost 2 bases to trimming and J lost 9 bases; unmatched junction nucleotides: 6. CDR3 loop: CASSFPSGGAGEQFF. CDR3 in DNA: TGTGCCAGCAGCTTTCCTAGCGGGGGGGCCGGTGAGCAGTTCTTC.

This clonotype was seen only a few times. The rearrangement uses TRBV20-1 and TRBJ1-4, with 10 bases matching TRBD1. Per the germline V gene, CDR1 is DFQATT and CDR2 is SNEGSKA (reference sequence). The CDR3 spans 14 residues. Trimming cost V 6 bases and J 3 bases; bases outside gene matches: 4. The CDR3 coding sequence is TGCAGTGCCCTCGGACAGGGGGCTAATGAAAAACTGTTTTTT. This sequence encodes CSALGQGANEKLFF.

This clonotype was counted a few times. The CDR3 DNA reads TGCAGTGCCTCCGGGACTACGTCCTACGAGCAGTACTTC. It translates to CSASGTTSYEQYF. This chain joins TRBV20-1 and TRBJ2-7; 7 bases fit TRBD2. The CDR3 length is 13 residues. Germline V gene sequence: CDR1 DFQATT, CDR2 SNEGSKA (reference sequence). V shed 6 bases and J 1 base; nucleotides not matched to a gene: 6.

A few counts support this clonotype. V is TRBV5-5 and J is TRBJ2-1, with 7 bases lining up with TRBD2. V dropped 3 bases and J dropped 6; count of bases not matched to a gene: 6. Germline V gene sequence: CDR1 SGHKS, CDR2 YYEKEE (reference sequence). The length of the CDR3 is 14 residues. The CDR3 region has the DNA TGTGCCAGCAGCTGGGGGGGAATTGGCAATGAGCAGTTCTTC. Translation gives CASSWGGIGNEQFF. Drawing the rest from reference TRBV5-5 and TRBJ2-1, the complete variable domain is DAGVTQSPTHLIKTRGQQVTLRCSPISGHKSVSWYQQVLGQGPQFIFQYYEKEERGRGNFPDRFSARQFPNYSSELNVNALLLGDSALYLCASSWGGIGNEQFFGPGTRLTVL.

Only a few counts were recorded for this clonotype. This chain joins TRBV4-2 and TRBJ2-7, with unresolved D. V was shortened by 1 base and J by 0 bases, with 10 bases between the two germline ends. This CDR3 comprises 15 residues. Germline V gene data show CDR1 as LGHNA and CDR2 as YNFKEQ. CDR3 in DNA: TGTGCCAGCAGCCAAGCCGGGCAGCTCTCCTACGAGCAGTACTTC. Its protein product is CASSQAGQLSYEQYF.

This clonotype has at least ten counts. This chain joins TRBV7-2 and TRBJ1-2, with TRBD1 identical over 9 bases. The CDR3 is 13 residues long. Germline-derived CDR1 and CDR2 are SGHTA and FQGNSA. The junction had 6 bases not matched to a gene; V was cut back by 5 bases and J by 8 bases. The DNA for the CDR3 is TGTGCCAGCAGCGCTACAGGGGGCACAGGCTACACCTTC. It specifies CASSATGGTGYTF.

The chain employs TRBV5-1 and TRBJ2-1, with D possibly matching TRBD1 (6 bases). V was pared by 1 base and J by 7 bases, with 9 bases between. CDR1 is SGHRS, CDR2 YFSETQ, per germline. There are 13 residues in the CDR3. The CDR3 protein is CASSLRTENEQFF. In DNA, the CDR3 is TGCGCCAGCAGCTTGAGGACAGAGAATGAGCAGTTCTTC. Full variable domain (remainder filled in from reference TRBV5-1 and TRBJ2-1): KAGVTQTPRYLIKTRGQQVTLSCSPISGHRSVSWYQQTPGQGLQFLFEYFSETQRNKGNFPGRFSGRQFSNSRSEMNVSTLELGDSALYLCASSLRTENEQFFGPGTRLTVL.

The rearrangement joins TRBV3-1 to TRBJ2-3, with D unclear. The V gene's germline CDR1 is LGHDT and CDR2 YNNKEL (reference sequence). V was trimmed by 4 bases and J by 9 bases, leaving 14 bases between them. The length of the CDR3 is 13 residues. The CDR3 nucleotides read TGTGCCAGCAGCCTCCCCGACGGGTGGACGCAGTATTTT. Translated, it gives CASSLPDGWTQYF.

This clonotype has a handful of counts. The chain employs TRBV20-1 and TRBJ2-1; D not certain. CDR3 length: 13 amino acids. The germline CDR1 and CDR2 sequences are DFQATT and SNEGSKA (reference sequence). V lost 6 bases and J 0 bases, leaving 9 bases between the germline ends. CDR3 loop: CSANPSSYNEQFF. The CDR3 nucleotides are TGCAGTGCCAACCCGAGCTCCTACAATGAGCAGTTCTTC.

This clonotype has more than one count but fewer than ten. The chain has TRBV28 and TRBJ1-6; D not certain. CDR1 is MDHEN and CDR2 is SYDVKM in the germline V gene. V lost 7 bases and J 9 bases, leaving 16 bases between the germline ends. The CDR3 loop spans 14 amino acids. The CDR3 loop reads CASKIGRARSPLHF. In DNA form, the CDR3 reads TGTGCCAGCAAAATAGGACGGGCGCGTTCACCCCTCCACTTT.

The CDR3 loop is CASSLGVGVHNEQFF. CDR3 sequence (DNA): TGTGCCAGCAGCTTAGGGGTAGGGGTTCACAATGAGCAGTTCTTC. The rearrangement links TRBV7-9 to TRBJ2-1; possible D gene TRBD1, 5 bases. Trimming removed 1 base at V and 5 bases at J, with 12 bases between. The CDR3 spans 15 residues. Looked up from germline, CDR1 is SEHNR and CDR2 is FQNEAQ (reference sequence). The full variable domain, its missing parts supplied by reference TRBV7-9 and TRBJ2-1, is DTGVSQNPRHKITKRGQNVTFRCDPISEHNRLYWYRQTLGQGPEFLTYFQNEAQLEKSRLLSDRFSAERPKGSFSTLEIQRTEQGDSAMYLCASSLGVGVHNEQFFGPGTRLTVL.

In its sample, this clonotype was seen a few times. This sequence joins TRBV6-2 or TRBV6-3 and TRBJ2-7; D is perhaps TRBD2 (5 bases). The CDR3 loop spans 11 amino acids. The germline V gene has CDR1 MNHEY and CDR2 SVGEGT. Between the trimmed V and J ends, which lost 8 bases and 6 bases, there was a span of 11 bases. The CDR3 sequence is CASGTRSEQYF. The CDR3 DNA follows: TGTGCCAGCGGAACTAGGAGCGAGCAGTACTTC.